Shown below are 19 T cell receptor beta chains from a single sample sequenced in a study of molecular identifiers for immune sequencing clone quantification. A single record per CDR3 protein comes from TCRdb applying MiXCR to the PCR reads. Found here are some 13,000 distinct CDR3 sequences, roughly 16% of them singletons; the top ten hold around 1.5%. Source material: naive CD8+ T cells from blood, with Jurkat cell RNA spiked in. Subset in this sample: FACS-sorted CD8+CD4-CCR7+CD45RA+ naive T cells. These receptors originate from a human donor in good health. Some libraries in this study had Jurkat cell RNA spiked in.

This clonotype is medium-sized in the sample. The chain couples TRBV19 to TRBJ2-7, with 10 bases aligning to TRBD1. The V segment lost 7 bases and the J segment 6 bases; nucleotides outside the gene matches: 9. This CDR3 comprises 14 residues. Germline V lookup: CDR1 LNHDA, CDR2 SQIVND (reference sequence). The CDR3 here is CASNPGTGASEQYF. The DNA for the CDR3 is TGTGCCAGTAACCCCGGGACAGGGGCATCCGAGCAGTACTTC.

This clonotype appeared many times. The CDR3 coding sequence is TGCAGTGCTAGAGGACGCACGGGACTAGCGGGCGAATACACAGATACGCAGTATTTT. This codes for CSARGRTGLAGEYTDTQYF. The chain employs TRBV20-1 and TRBJ2-3; the match to TRBD2 covers 12 bases. Trimming removed 1 base from V and 2 bases from J; junction bases left unmatched: 13. The CDR3 covers 19 residues. The germline gives CDR1 DFQATT, CDR2 SNEGSKA (reference sequence).

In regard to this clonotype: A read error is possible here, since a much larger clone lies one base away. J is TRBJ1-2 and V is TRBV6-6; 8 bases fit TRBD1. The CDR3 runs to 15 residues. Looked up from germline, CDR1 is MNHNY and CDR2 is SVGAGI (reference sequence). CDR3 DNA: TGTGTCAGCAGTAAAGACAGGGGTGTTAACTATGGCTACACCTTC. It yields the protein CVSSKDRGVNYGYTF.

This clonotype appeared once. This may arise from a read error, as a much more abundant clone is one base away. CDR3 nucleotides: TGTGCCAGCATCCGCTGGGACTCTTACGAGCAGTACTTC. Its translation is CASIRWDSYEQYF. The chain has TRBV7-9 and TRBJ2-7; tentatively, D is TRBD2 (6 bases). CDR3 length: 13 amino acids. Germline CDR1 and CDR2: SEHNR and FQNEAQ (reference sequence). Trimming stripped 7 bases from V and 4 bases from J, with 14 bases between.

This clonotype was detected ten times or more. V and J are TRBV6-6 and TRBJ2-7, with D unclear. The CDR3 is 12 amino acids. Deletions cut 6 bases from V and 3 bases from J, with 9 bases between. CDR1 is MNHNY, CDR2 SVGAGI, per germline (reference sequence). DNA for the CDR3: TGTGCCAGCAGCTTACTCGACTACGAGCAGTACTTC. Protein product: CASSLLDYEQYF.

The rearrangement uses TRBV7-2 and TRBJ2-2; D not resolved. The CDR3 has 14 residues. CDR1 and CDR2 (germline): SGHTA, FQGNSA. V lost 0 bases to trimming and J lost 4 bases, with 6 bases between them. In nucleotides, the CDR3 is TGTGCCAGCAGCTTAGCGCTTCTCACCGGGGAGCTGTTTTTT. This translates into CASSLALLTGELFF.

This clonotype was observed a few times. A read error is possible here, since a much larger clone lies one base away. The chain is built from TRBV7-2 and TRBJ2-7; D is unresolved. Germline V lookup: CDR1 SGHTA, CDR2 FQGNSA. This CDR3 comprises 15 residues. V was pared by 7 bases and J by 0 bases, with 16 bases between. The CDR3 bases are TGTGCCAGCACCCAACGCGTAACGAGCTCCTACGAGCAGTACTTC. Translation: CASTQRVTSSYEQYF.

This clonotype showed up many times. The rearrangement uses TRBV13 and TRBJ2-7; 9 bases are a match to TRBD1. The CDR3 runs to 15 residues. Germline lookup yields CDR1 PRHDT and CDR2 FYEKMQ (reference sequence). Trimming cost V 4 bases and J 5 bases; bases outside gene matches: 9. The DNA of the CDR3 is TGTGCCAGCAGCTCGCCGGGACAGGGTGACAACGAGCAGTACTTC. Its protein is CASSSPGQGDNEQYF.

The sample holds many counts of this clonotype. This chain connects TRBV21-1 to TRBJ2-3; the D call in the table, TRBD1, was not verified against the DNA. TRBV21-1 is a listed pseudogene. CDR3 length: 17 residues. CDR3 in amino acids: CASSSRMDRVSTDTQYF. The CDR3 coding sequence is TGTGCCAGCAGCTCGCGGATGGACAGGGTCAGCACAGATACGCAGTATTTT.

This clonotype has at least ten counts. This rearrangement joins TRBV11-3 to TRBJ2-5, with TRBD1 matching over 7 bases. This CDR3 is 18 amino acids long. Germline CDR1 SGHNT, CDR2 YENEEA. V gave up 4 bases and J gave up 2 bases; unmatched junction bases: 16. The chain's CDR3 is CASSSLIKTRTGQETQYF. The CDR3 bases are TGTGCCAGCAGCTCCCTAATTAAAACCAGGACAGGACAAGAGACCCAGTACTTC.

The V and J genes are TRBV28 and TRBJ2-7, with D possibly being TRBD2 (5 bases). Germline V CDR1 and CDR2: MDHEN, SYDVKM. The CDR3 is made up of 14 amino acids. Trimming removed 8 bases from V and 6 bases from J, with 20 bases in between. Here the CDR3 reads CASGPFGEHREQYF. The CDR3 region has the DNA TGTGCCAGCGGACCCTTCGGGGAGCACCGCGAGCAGTACTTC.

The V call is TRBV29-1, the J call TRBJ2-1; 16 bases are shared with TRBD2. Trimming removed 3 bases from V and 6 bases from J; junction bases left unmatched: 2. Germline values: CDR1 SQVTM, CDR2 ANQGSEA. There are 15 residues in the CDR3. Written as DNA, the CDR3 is TGCAGCGTTGAGGGGACTAGCGGGAGGGCCAATGAGCAGTTCTTC. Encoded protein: CSVEGTSGRANEQFF.

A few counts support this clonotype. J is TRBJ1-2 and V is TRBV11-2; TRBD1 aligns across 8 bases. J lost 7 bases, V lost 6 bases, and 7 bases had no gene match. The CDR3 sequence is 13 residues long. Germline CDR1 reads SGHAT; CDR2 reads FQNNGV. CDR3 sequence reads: CASSYDRGSGYTF. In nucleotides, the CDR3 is TGTGCCAGCAGTTACGACAGGGGCTCTGGCTACACCTTC.

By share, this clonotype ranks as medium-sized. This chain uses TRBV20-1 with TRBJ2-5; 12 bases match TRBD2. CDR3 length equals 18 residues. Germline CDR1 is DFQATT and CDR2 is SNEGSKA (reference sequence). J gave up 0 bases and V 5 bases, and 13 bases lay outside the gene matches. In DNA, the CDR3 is TGCAGTGCTGTCGGACTAGCGGGACAGGGAGTGTACCAAGAGACCCAGTACTTC. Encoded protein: CSAVGLAGQGVYQETQYF.

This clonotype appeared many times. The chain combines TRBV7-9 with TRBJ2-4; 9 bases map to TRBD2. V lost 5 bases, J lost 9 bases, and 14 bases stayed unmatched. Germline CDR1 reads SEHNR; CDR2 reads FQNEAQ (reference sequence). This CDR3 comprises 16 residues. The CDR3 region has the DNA TGTGCCAGCAGCCCACTGGCGGGAGGGCCGCGAGGCATTCAGTACTTC. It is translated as CASSPLAGGPRGIQYF.

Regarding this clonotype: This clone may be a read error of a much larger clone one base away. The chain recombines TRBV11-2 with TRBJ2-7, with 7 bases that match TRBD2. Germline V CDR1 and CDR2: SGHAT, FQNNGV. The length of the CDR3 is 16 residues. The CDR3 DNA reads TGTGCCAGCGGCTTCGTTGGGGGAGGGTCCTCCTACGAGCAGTACTTC. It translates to CASGFVGGGSSYEQYF.

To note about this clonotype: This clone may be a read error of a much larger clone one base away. The CDR3 DNA reads as TGTGCCAGCAGCGACGAGGGGTTTGTTGGAAACACCGTATATTTT. Protein product: CASSDEGFVGNTVYF. This chain joins TRBV9 and TRBJ1-3, with D maybe TRBD1 (5 bases). The germline CDR1 and CDR2 sequences are SGDLS and YYNGEE. The CDR3 is 15 residues long.

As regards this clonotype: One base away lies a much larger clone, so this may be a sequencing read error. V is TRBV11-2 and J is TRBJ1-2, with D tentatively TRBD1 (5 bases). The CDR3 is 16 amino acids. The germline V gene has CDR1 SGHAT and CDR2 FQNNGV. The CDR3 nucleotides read TGTACCAGCAGCTTAGGGTTTCAGGGTGGCGGCTATGGCTACACCTTC. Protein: CTSSLGFQGGGYGYTF.

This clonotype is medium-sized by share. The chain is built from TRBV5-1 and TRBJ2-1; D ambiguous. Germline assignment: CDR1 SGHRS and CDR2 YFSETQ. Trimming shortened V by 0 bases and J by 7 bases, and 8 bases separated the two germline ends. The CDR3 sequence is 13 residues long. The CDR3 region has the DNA TGCGCCAGCAGCTTGGAGACACGGAATGAGCAGTTCTTC. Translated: CASSLETRNEQFF.